These 18 T cell receptor beta chains were all obtained from the same sample, sequenced in a study of cytomegalovirus exposure and HLA in healthy donors. Amplification used 60 Vbeta primers and 13 Jbeta primers. TCRdb's table, derived via immunoSEQ multiplex PCR, lists solely in-frame clones and lacks some. The sample has around 150,000 clones, 77% seen once; the top ten hold over 2%. The specimen sequenced was PBMCs. Every receptor here comes from a man under 40 in good health and CMV-seronegative.

The chain is built from TRBV7-3 and TRBJ2-1, with 9 bases identical to TRBD2. The length of the CDR3 is 15 residues. V trimming: 3 bases; J trimming: 4 bases; junction bases outside the gene matches: 4. CDR1 is SGHTA and CDR2 is FQGTGA in the germline V gene. The CDR3 region is CASSLGTSIYNEQFF. CDR3 bases: TGTGCCAGCAGCTTGGGGACTAGCATATACAATGAGCAGTTCTTC.

The V gene is TRBV5-1, the J gene TRBJ1-4; 9 bases map to TRBD1. The CDR3 is 15 residues long. The germline gives CDR1 SGHRS, CDR2 YFSETQ. J was trimmed by 2 bases and V by 4 bases; bases with no gene match: 3. CDR3 nucleotides: TGCGCCAGCAGCCCACAGGGGGCGACTAATGAAAAACTGTTTTTT. Protein: CASSPQGATNEKLFF.

V is TRBV7-3 and J is TRBJ1-1; 8 positions match TRBD1. The CDR3 covers 13 residues. CDR1 and CDR2 (germline): SGHTA, FQGTGA. V was clipped by 6 bases and J by 6 bases; unmatched bases: 6. CDR3 residues: CASRFTGGPEAFF. In DNA, the CDR3 is TGTGCCAGCAGATTTACAGGGGGTCCTGAAGCTTTCTTT.

The genes are TRBV2 and TRBJ2-7, with D tentatively TRBD1 (6 bases). CDR3 length: 15 amino acids. Per germline, CDR1 SNHLY and CDR2 FYNNEI. The germline V and J ends were trimmed by 4 bases and 0 bases, with 13 bases remaining between them. The CDR3 loop is CASSGYRDNSYEQYF. In DNA, the CDR3 is TGTGCCAGCAGTGGCTACAGGGACAACTCCTACGAGCAGTACTTC.

This chain links TRBV28 with TRBJ2-5; 14 bases fit TRBD2. The V gene's germline CDR1 is MDHEN and CDR2 SYDVKM. The V and J ends lost 11 bases and 5 bases, in that order; junction bases with no gene match: 10. The CDR3 extends over 15 amino acids. The CDR3 DNA reads TGTGCCGCGGGAGGGACTAGCGGGAGTGCGGAGACCCAGTACTTC. This translates into CAAGGTSGSAETQYF.

The CDR3 DNA follows: TGCGCCAGCAGCCAGCGGGGGGTATACAATGAGCAGTTCTTC. Its protein product is CASSQRGVYNEQFF. This chain uses TRBV5-1 with TRBJ2-1; 9 bases fit TRBD2. Germline V CDR1 and CDR2: SGHRS, YFSETQ. V lost 4 bases to trimming and J lost 4 bases; unmatched junction nucleotides: 3. The CDR3 is 14 amino acids.

The V and J genes are TRBV10-2 and TRBJ2-3; a weak D match, TRBD1 (5 bases). Germline V CDR1 and CDR2: WSHSY, SAAADI. The V gene lost 8 bases and the J gene lost 0 bases, with 12 bases spanning the gap. CDR3 length equals 14 residues. CDR3 residues: CASGGAGSTDTQYF. The DNA of the CDR3 is TGCGCCAGCGGCGGCGCAGGGAGCACAGATACGCAGTATTTT.

The chain has TRBV4-2 and TRBJ1-3; 10 bases are a match to TRBD1. The germline V gene encodes CDR1 LGHNA and CDR2 YNFKEQ. The V segment lost 0 bases and the J segment 3 bases; nucleotides outside the gene matches: 8. CDR3 length equals 18 residues. The CDR3 region has the DNA TGTGCCAGCAGCCAAGAATTGTGGGACAGGGGCTTTGGAAACACCATATATTTT. Its protein product is CASSQELWDRGFGNTIYF.

The CDR3 DNA sequence: TGTGCCAGCGGACTAGCGGGAGCCCCAGATACGCAGTATTTT. As protein: CASGLAGAPDTQYF. The chain is built from TRBV2 and TRBJ2-3; 13 bases map to TRBD2. Germline V CDR1 and CDR2: SNHLY, FYNNEI. J was trimmed by 4 bases and V by 8 bases; bases with no gene match: 3. The CDR3 is made up of 14 amino acids.

V and J are TRBV2 and TRBJ2-7; 11 nucleotides match TRBD2. V gave up 2 bases and J gave up 4 bases; unmatched junction bases: 4. This CDR3 contains 15 residues. CDR1 is SNHLY, CDR2 FYNNEI, per germline. CDR3 bases: TGTGCCAGCAGTGAAATACTAGCGGGAGTGTACGAGCAGTACTTC. This codes for CASSEILAGVYEQYF.

The chain couples TRBV19 to TRBJ1-5; D perhaps matches TRBD1 (5 bases). The CDR3 covers 14 residues. Germline CDR1 LNHDA, CDR2 SQIVND (reference sequence). Deletions cut 4 bases from V and 1 base from J, with 8 bases between. CDR3 loop: CASSNRQSNQPQHF. The CDR3 DNA is TGTGCCAGTAGTAACCGACAGAGCAATCAGCCCCAGCATTTT. Together with reference TRBV19 and TRBJ1-5, the CDR3 gives the full variable domain: DGGITQSPKYLFRKEGQNVTLSCEQNLNHDAMYWYRQDPGQGLRLIYYSQIVNDFQKGDIAEGYSVSREKKESFPLTVTSAQKNPTAFYLCASSNRQSNQPQHFGDGTRLSIL.

Comments on this clone: The same CDR3 can be traced to other DNA sequences in this sample. The CDR3: CASRPPGTGSTGELFF. The CDR3 region has the DNA TGCGCCAGCAGACCACCGGGGACAGGGAGTACCGGGGAGCTGTTTTTT. J is TRBJ2-2 and V is TRBV5-1; TRBD1 matches at 9 bases. V trimming: 5 bases; J trimming: 5 bases; junction bases outside the gene matches: 10. Germline V gives CDR1 SGHRS, CDR2 YFSETQ. The CDR3 contains 16 residues.

The V and J genes are TRBV5-1 and TRBJ2-7, with TRBD2 identical over 9 bases. Germline trimming cut 4 bases from V and 0 bases from J; bases unmatched to any gene: 2. Germline CDR1 SGHRS, CDR2 YFSETQ. CDR3 size: 14 residues. CDR3 loop: CASSRTSVSYEQYF. In nucleotides, the CDR3 is TGCGCCAGCAGCCGGACTAGCGTCTCCTACGAGCAGTACTTC.

The gene calls are TRBV28 and TRBJ2-7, with 13 bases fitting TRBD2. Germline V lookup: CDR1 MDHEN, CDR2 SYDVKM. The CDR3 is made up of 14 amino acids. V gave up 3 bases and J gave up 12 bases; unmatched junction bases: 8. CDR3: CASSFTGTSGKAYF. The CDR3 nucleotides read TGTGCCAGCAGTTTTACCGGGACTAGCGGGAAGGCGTACTTC.

The J gene is TRBJ1-2, the V gene TRBV4-1, with D perhaps TRBD1 (6 bases). The CDR3 consists of 16 residues. Germline CDR1 and CDR2: MGHRA and YSYEKL. V dropped 0 bases and J dropped 4 bases, with 15 bases sitting between them. CDR3 in DNA: TGCGCCAGCAGCCAAGAGGGCGGGGGGCCCCTCTATGGCTACACCTTC. As protein: CASSQEGGGPLYGYTF.

This clone was seen more than once but under ten times. The chain combines TRBV30 with TRBJ2-3, with 7 bases matching TRBD2. Germline CDR1 GTSNPN, CDR2 SVGIG (reference sequence). This CDR3 has 10 residues. The V segment lost 7 bases and the J segment 10 bases; nucleotides outside the gene matches: 5. As DNA, the CDR3 is TGTGCCTCCGGGCTAGCGGCGCAGTATTTT. Protein: CASGLAAQYF.

The chain recombines TRBV28 with TRBJ2-3; D call uncertain. The CDR3 is 13 residues long. Germline values: CDR1 MDHEN, CDR2 SYDVKM. V lost 3 bases and J lost 5, with 9 bases in between. DNA of the CDR3: TGTGCCAGCAGTTTGTTAGTGGTAGATACGCAGTATTTT. Translation gives CASSLLVVDTQYF.

In this sample, this clone turned up once. The chain combines TRBV4-1 with TRBJ1-5, with D possibly matching TRBD1 (5 bases). Germline values: CDR1 MGHRA, CDR2 YSYEKL. With 0 bases removed from V and 7 bases from J, the gap between germline ends came to 16 bases. The CDR3 length is 16 residues. This CDR3 is CASSQDFTGFWQPQHF. In nucleotides, the CDR3 is TGCGCCAGCAGCCAAGACTTTACAGGTTTCTGGCAGCCCCAGCATTTT.